The text below deals with one T cell receptor (beta chain). The antigen remains unidentified. V was cut by 5 bases and J by 6 bases, with 19 bases left in between. The CDR3 consists of 15 residues. CDR1 is MNHEY, CDR2 SVGAGI, per germline. This sample was included in a study of cytomegalovirus exposure and HLA in healthy donors. Overall study results and limits: Immune exposure information comprised only CMV serostatus. In presence/absence analyses, roughly uniform sequencing depth across donors was assumed. A prior analysis recorded that most TCR beta V segments were productive about 90% or about 30% of the time.

The PCR was carried out with 60 Vbeta primers and 13 Jbeta primers. Some clones are missing from TCRdb's copy, which holds only in-frame ones; the method was immunoSEQ multiplex PCR. The table for this sample gives just under 65,000 clones. Sequences were obtained from PBMCs. The receptor was isolated from a boy aged 5 to 17 in good health and CMV-seronegative. This chain uses TRBV6-5 with TRBJ1-1, with D possibly being TRBD1 (5 bases). The CDR3 here is CASSPPGGAEPEAFF. Here the CDR3 DNA reads TGTGCCAGCAGTCCCCCGGGAGGGGCCGAGCCTGAAGCTTTCTTT.